This passage covers 19 T cell receptor beta chains from one sample sequenced in a study of T cell changes during pregnancy in multiple sclerosis. Here immunoSEQ multiplex PCR was the method, and the copy in TCRdb shows in-frame clones only, minus some. The sample holds tens of thousands of clones, more than 90% seen once. Sequencing used CD4+ T cells from peripheral blood mononuclear cells, obtained before pregnancy. These receptors were collected from a female donor with multiple sclerosis, enrolled in a pregnancy study.

The rearrangement links TRBV29-1 to TRBJ2-3; TRBD1 is a possible D gene (6 bases). From germline, CDR1 is SQVTM and CDR2 ANQGSEA. Trimming left V 7 bases short and J 2 bases short, with 13 bases between. This CDR3 contains 13 residues. This CDR3 is CSAQGGNTDTQYF. The DNA of the CDR3 is TGCAGCGCACAGGGTGGTAACACAGATACGCAGTATTTT.

The chain is built from TRBV28 and TRBJ1-5; 7 bases line up with TRBD1. Germline V CDR1 and CDR2: MDHEN, SYDVKM. This CDR3 has 14 amino acids. The V and J ends lost 6 bases and 3 bases, in that order; junction bases with no gene match: 5. CDR3 sequence: CASRSGTDNQPQHF. As DNA, the CDR3 is TGTGCCAGCAGGTCCGGGACAGACAATCAGCCCCAGCATTTT.

This clone was seen at least ten times. Other nucleotide sequences in the sample specify the same CDR3. V is TRBV30 and J is TRBJ1-3, with 7 positions matching TRBD1. The ends lost 5 bases at V and 0 bases at J; junction bases unmatched: 7. Germline-derived CDR1 and CDR2 are GTSNPN and SVGIG (reference sequence). The CDR3 is 15 amino acids. The CDR3 region has the DNA TGTGCCTGGTCGAGGGACAGTGGCTCTGGAAACACCATATATTTT. This translates into CAWSRDSGSGNTIYF.

This clone was counted a few times. The chain employs TRBV7-9 and TRBJ1-2; TRBD1 might be the D (5 bases). The CDR3 length is 12 residues. V shed 5 bases and J shed 4 bases, with 8 bases lying between them. The germline V gene encodes CDR1 SEHNR and CDR2 FQNEAQ (reference sequence). CDR3 DNA sequence: TGTGCCAGCAGCCCAGACAGCTATGGCTACACCTTC. Protein product: CASSPDSYGYTF.

The chain couples TRBV30 to TRBJ1-2, with TRBD1 matching over 7 bases. CDR1 is GTSNPN and CDR2 is SVGIG in the germline V gene (reference sequence). Losses at the gene ends were 4 bases for V and 10 bases for J; bases not matched to a gene: 6. The CDR3 contains 11 residues. The CDR3 region is CAWTQGENYTF. DNA for the CDR3: TGTGCCTGGACCCAGGGGGAGAACTACACCTTC.

The chain is built from TRBV5-6 and TRBJ2-3, with 8 bases lining up with TRBD2. The CDR3 has 16 amino acids. In germline, CDR1 is SGHDT, CDR2 YYEEEE. V lost 2 bases to trimming and J lost 3 bases; unmatched junction nucleotides: 8. The CDR3 spells CASSLTSGRETDTQYF. The CDR3 coding sequence is TGTGCCAGCAGCTTAACTAGCGGAAGAGAGACAGATACGCAGTATTTT.

The chain combines TRBV6-5 with TRBJ1-2; D is undetermined. Looked up from germline, CDR1 is MNHEY and CDR2 is SVGAGI. There are 14 residues in the CDR3. Deletions cut 2 bases from V and 0 bases from J, with 7 bases between. The CDR3 region has the DNA TGTGCCAGCAGTTACGATGCGACTAACTATGGCTACACCTTC. This sequence encodes CASSYDATNYGYTF.

The chain has TRBV28 and TRBJ1-2, with a weak D call TRBD1 (6 bases). Trimming stripped 4 bases from V and 8 bases from J, with 14 bases between. This CDR3 is built from 13 residues. CDR1 MDHEN and CDR2 SYDVKM come from the germline V gene. The CDR3 protein is CASSSGQLLGYTF. The CDR3 region has the DNA TGTGCCAGCAGTTCCGGACAGCTATTAGGCTACACCTTC.

V and J are TRBV2 and TRBJ2-5; a possible D gene is TRBD2 (6 bases). Deletions cut 6 bases from V and 7 bases from J, with 18 bases between. Germline V gene data show CDR1 as SNHLY and CDR2 as FYNNEI. CDR3 length equals 14 residues. In DNA, the CDR3 is TGTGCCAGCAGCGGAACTAGCAATGGTGGGACCCAGTACTTC. Its protein is CASSGTSNGGTQYF.

This rearrangement joins TRBV9 to TRBJ1-6; 7 nucleotides match TRBD1. Trimming at V came to 3 bases and at J to 10 bases, leaving 10 bases not matched to a gene. This CDR3 is built from 15 residues. Germline assignment: CDR1 SGDLS and CDR2 YYNGEE. CDR3 residues: CASSGRTGGNSPLHF. The CDR3 DNA reads TGTGCCAGCAGCGGAAGGACAGGTGGGAACTCACCCCTCCACTTT.

V usage is TRBV20-1 and J usage is TRBJ2-1; maybe TRBD2 (6 bases). Germline CDR1 reads DFQATT; CDR2 reads SNEGSKA (reference sequence). CDR3 length: 10 amino acids. The V gene lost 4 bases and the J gene lost 12 bases, with 10 bases spanning the gap. The CDR3: CSAIRDWQFF. CDR3 nucleotides: TGCAGTGCTATCCGGGACTGGCAGTTCTTC.

V is TRBV6-5 and J is TRBJ2-1; the D is unclear. The CDR3 is 15 residues long. The germline V gene encodes CDR1 MNHEY and CDR2 SVGAGI. V was shortened by 8 bases and J by 6 bases, with 20 bases between the two germline ends. The CDR3: CASGKGVQSSNEQFF. CDR3 DNA: TGTGCCAGCGGTAAAGGAGTTCAATCTTCCAATGAGCAGTTCTTC.

This clone was recorded a few times. The chain joins TRBV30 to TRBJ2-1, with 7 bases aligning to TRBD1. J gave up 0 bases and V 0 bases, and 5 bases lay outside the gene matches. The CDR3 runs to 16 residues. The germline V gene has CDR1 GTSNPN and CDR2 SVGIG (reference sequence). As DNA, the CDR3 is TGTGCCTGGAGTGTACAGGGGCTAGCCTCCTACAATGAGCAGTTCTTC. Its translation is CAWSVQGLASYNEQFF. Filled out from reference TRBV30 and TRBJ2-1, the complete variable domain reads SQTIHQWPATLVQPVGSPLSLECTVEGTSNPNLYWYRQAAGRGLQLLFYSVGIGQISSEVPQNLSASRPQDRQFILSSKKLLLSDSGFYLCAWSVQGLASYNEQFFGPGTRLTVL.

The gene calls are TRBV5-6 and TRBJ2-5; TRBD1 is a possible D gene (7 bases). Germline V gene lookup returns CDR1 SGHDT and CDR2 YYEEEE. The CDR3 loop spans 16 amino acids. Trimming cost V 4 bases and J 7 bases, with 23 bases left between them. The DNA for the CDR3 is TGTGCCAGCAGCGCGCGGGACAGCCCAGCCCCAAGGACCCAGTACTTC. It encodes CASSARDSPAPRTQYF.

This chain joins TRBV6-6 and TRBJ1-3; TRBD1 matches at 9 bases. The junction had 4 bases not matched to a gene; V was cut back by 9 bases and J by 1 base. Germline V lookup: CDR1 MNHNY, CDR2 SVGAGI (reference sequence). This CDR3 comprises 14 residues. CDR3 sequence (DNA): TGTGCCAGTACACAGGGGGCATCTGGAAACACCATATATTTT. Translated, it gives CASTQGASGNTIYF.

V usage is TRBV4-2 and J usage is TRBJ2-5; a weak D match, TRBD1 (5 bases). The CDR3 totals 16 residues. From germline, CDR1 is LGHNA and CDR2 YNFKEQ. V lost 0 bases and J lost 2, with 13 bases in between. Here the CDR3 DNA reads TGTGCCAGCAGCCAAGATTACGAAAGGGGACAAGAGACCCAGTACTTC. Its protein is CASSQDYERGQETQYF.

The rearrangement uses TRBV19 and TRBJ1-3; 8 positions agree with TRBD1. Per germline, CDR1 LNHDA and CDR2 SQIVND (reference sequence). V was clipped by 7 bases and J by 4 bases; unmatched bases: 15. The CDR3 is 17 amino acids. As DNA, the CDR3 is TGTGCCAGTATGACCGGGACAGGAACATTGCGAGGAAACACCATATATTTT. Translation gives CASMTGTGTLRGNTIYF.

The CDR3 bases are TGTGCCAGCCGGTGGTCGGGTCGCTCTGGAAACACCATATATTTT. Amino acids: CASRWSGRSGNTIYF. V is TRBV6-5 and J is TRBJ1-3; D ambiguous. The V end lost 8 bases, the J end lost 0 bases, and 14 bases lay between the germline ends. This CDR3 region has 15 residues. In germline, CDR1 is MNHEY, CDR2 SVGAGI.

This chain connects TRBV19 to TRBJ1-1; D possibly corresponds to TRBD1 (6 bases). The CDR3 length is 13 residues. Trimming took off 4 bases at V and 1 base at J, with 7 bases between the two ends. The V gene's germline CDR1 is LNHDA and CDR2 SQIVND (reference sequence). CDR3 sequence reads: CASSTDRNTEAFF. In nucleotides, the CDR3 is TGTGCCAGTAGTACGGACAGGAACACTGAAGCTTTCTTT.